These 20 T cell receptor beta chains share one sample of origin, sequenced in a study of PD-1 blockade in classical Hodgkin lymphoma. Time point given: cycle 4 day 1 (C4D1), after around six weeks of nivolumab. Patients all relapsed after autologous stem cell transplantation, and there was variation in brentuximab vedotin exposure. Sequenced by immunoSEQ multiplex PCR; TCRdb stores in-frame clones only, minus some. The sample carries 57,000 or so clones, roughly nine tenths recorded once. The sample was peripheral blood mononuclear cells (PBMCs), taken before the fourth cycle of nivolumab. The receptors originated from a human donor with classical Hodgkin lymphoma.

V is TRBV7-9 and J is TRBJ2-7, with 9 bases aligning to TRBD2. The V gene end was trimmed by 0 bases and the J gene end by 2 bases; junction bases not matched to a gene: 5. CDR1 and CDR2 (germline): SEHNR, FQNEAQ (reference sequence). This CDR3 spans 16 amino acids. In DNA, the CDR3 is TGTGCCAGCAGCTTAGCGGCGGGGGGGACCGCCTACGAGCAGTACTTC. It codes for CASSLAAGGTAYEQYF.

V gene TRBV4-1 combines with J gene TRBJ1-5, with unresolved D. The CDR3 contains 14 residues. Germline CDR1 reads MGHRA; CDR2 reads YSYEKL. The V and J ends lost 4 bases and 8 bases respectively, with 15 bases between them. CDR3 protein: CASSLGEEVEPQHF. Written as DNA, the CDR3 is TGCGCCAGCAGCCTCGGGGAGGAAGTGGAGCCCCAGCATTTT.

The chain combines TRBV7-8 with TRBJ1-3, with D maybe TRBD1 (6 bases). With 5 bases removed from V and 2 bases from J, the gap between germline ends came to 13 bases. Per germline, CDR1 SGHVS and CDR2 FQNEAQ. The CDR3 contains 15 residues. The CDR3 DNA sequence: TGTGCCAGCAGCGAGGGGGGGGCACCTGGAAACACCATATATTTT. This gives the protein CASSEGGAPGNTIYF.

The chain employs TRBV28 and TRBJ1-1; 7 nucleotides line up with TRBD1. The CDR3 has 15 amino acids. Germline V lookup: CDR1 MDHEN, CDR2 SYDVKM. J gave up 0 bases and V 5 bases, and 6 bases lay outside the gene matches. CDR3 nucleotides: TGTGCCAGCAGTCCACCGGGACAGATGAACACTGAAGCTTTCTTT. Protein: CASSPPGQMNTEAFF.

The rearrangement joins TRBV28 to TRBJ1-4; D uncertain. The CDR3 length is 12 residues. The V gene's germline CDR1 is MDHEN and CDR2 SYDVKM. With 3 bases removed from V and 8 bases from J, the gap between germline ends came to 7 bases. The CDR3 sequence is CASSLEIEKLFF. In DNA, the CDR3 is TGTGCCAGCAGTTTGGAGATAGAAAAACTGTTTTTT.

The V call is TRBV7-9, the J call TRBJ2-3; 9 bases are shared with TRBD2. V trimming: 5 bases; J trimming: 11 bases; junction bases outside the gene matches: 14. Germline CDR1 and CDR2: SEHNR and FQNEAQ (reference sequence). The CDR3 spans 15 residues. The CDR3 DNA reads as TGTGCCAGCAGCACCTCGGGACTAGCTGCTATGGGGCAGTATTTT. It specifies CASSTSGLAAMGQYF.

The chain couples TRBV28 to TRBJ2-7; D might be TRBD1 or TRBD2, each matching 6 bases. V lost 6 bases, J lost 4 bases, and 28 bases lay in between. The CDR3 consists of 18 residues. Germline assignment: CDR1 MDHEN and CDR2 SYDVKM. As DNA, the CDR3 is TGTGCCAGCAGGCAGTTGGCGCAATCGCGGGGACAAAATTACGAGCAGTACTTC. Translated, it gives CASRQLAQSRGQNYEQYF.

This chain connects TRBV5-1 to TRBJ2-5; 9 nucleotides agree with TRBD2. V was pared by 0 bases and J by 4 bases, with 7 bases of the junction left unmatched. CDR3 length: 16 amino acids. Per germline, CDR1 SGHRS and CDR2 YFSETQ. The CDR3 DNA sequence: TGCGCCAGCAGCTTGGAACCAGCGGGGGGCGGAGAGACCCAGTACTTC. Protein: CASSLEPAGGGETQYF.

This rearrangement joins TRBV27 to TRBJ2-7, with a weak D call TRBD2 (6 bases). The germline V gene has CDR1 MNHEY and CDR2 SMNVEV (reference sequence). CDR3 length: 14 amino acids. V was trimmed by 2 bases and J by 2 bases, leaving 10 bases between them. DNA of the CDR3: TGTGCCAGCAGTTTACAGGAGGGAGCCTACGAGCAGTACTTC. This translates into CASSLQEGAYEQYF.

This clone turned up a few times. The V gene is TRBV6-6, the J gene TRBJ1-1; 8 bases are shared with TRBD1. Germline V gene sequence: CDR1 MNHNY, CDR2 SVGAGI (reference sequence). The J segment lost 1 base and the V segment lost 10 bases, leaving 2 bases of the junction unmatched. The CDR3 has 12 residues. The CDR3 nucleotides are TGTGCCACCCAGGGGGCGAACACTGAAGCTTTCTTT. It specifies CATQGANTEAFF.

The chain joins TRBV7-8 to TRBJ2-7; TRBD1 aligns across 7 bases. Germline V gives CDR1 SGHVS, CDR2 FQNEAQ. After removal of 7 bases from V and 2 bases from J, the junction contained 5 bases not matched to a gene. This CDR3 contains 13 residues. In DNA, the CDR3 is TGTGCCAGCACCTGGGGACAGACCTACGAGCAGTACTTC. Its protein product is CASTWGQTYEQYF.

The sample holds one count of this clone. The chain joins TRBV5-1 to TRBJ1-1; 7 bases are shared with TRBD1. With 0 bases clipped from V and 7 bases from J, the junction kept 0 bases outside the gene matches. This CDR3 has 12 amino acids. Germline-derived CDR1 and CDR2 are SGHRS and YFSETQ. In DNA form, the CDR3 reads TGCGCCAGCAGCTTGGACAGGGGTGAAGCTTTCTTT. As protein: CASSLDRGEAFF.

The chain couples TRBV6-1 to TRBJ2-3, with D uncertain. The V gene's germline CDR1 is MNHNS and CDR2 SASEGT. The CDR3 has 12 residues. Deletions cut 6 bases from V and 0 bases from J, with 4 bases between. For the CDR3, the DNA is TGTGCCAGCAGGGGGAGCACAGATACGCAGTATTTT. Protein: CASRGSTDTQYF.

The chain combines TRBV30 with TRBJ1-1; D is unresolved. CDR3 size: 11 residues. Trimming removed 5 bases at V and 5 bases at J, with 9 bases between. Germline V gives CDR1 GTSNPN, CDR2 SVGIG (reference sequence). For the CDR3, the DNA is TGTGCCTGGTTACAACAGACTGAAGCTTTCTTT. Amino acids: CAWLQQTEAFF.

This chain uses TRBV6-1 with TRBJ2-2; 11 bases agree with TRBD2. The V and J ends lost 1 base and 5 bases, in that order; junction bases with no gene match: 9. The CDR3 runs 18 residues. Per germline, CDR1 MNHNS and CDR2 SASEGT. The CDR3 is CASSEGRLAGPGTGELFF. CDR3 nucleotides: TGTGCCAGCAGTGAAGGTCGACTAGCGGGGCCTGGGACCGGGGAGCTGTTTTTT.

The chain recombines TRBV29-1 with TRBJ2-5; tentatively, D is TRBD1 or TRBD2 (5 bases each). The J call may not be correct, given that the DNA end is closer to TRBJ2-7. CDR3 size: 13 residues. Germline lookup yields CDR1 SQVTM and CDR2 ANQGSEA. For the CDR3, the DNA is TGCAGCGTTGTGTGGGGGAGCTCCTACGAGCAGTACTTC. It encodes CSVVWGSSYEQYF.

Turning to this clone: The sample holds other DNA sequences that translate to the same CDR3. The rearrangement joins TRBV28 to TRBJ1-1, with D uncertain. The germline V and J ends were trimmed by 8 bases and 0 bases, with 4 bases remaining between them. Germline V gene sequence: CDR1 MDHEN, CDR2 SYDVKM. CDR3 length: 11 residues. The CDR3 bases are TGTGCCAGCCGGTTGAACACTGAAGCTTTCTTT. It encodes CASRLNTEAFF.

This chain uses TRBV5-1 with TRBJ2-7; 7 bases are a match to TRBD1. CDR1 and CDR2 (germline): SGHRS, YFSETQ. This CDR3 is built from 14 residues. Trimming cost V 4 bases and J 6 bases; bases outside gene matches: 10. CDR3 coding DNA: TGCGCCAGCAGCCCAAGACAGGGTAATCGCGAGCAGTACTTC. It yields the protein CASSPRQGNREQYF. Variable domain in full (rest from reference TRBV5-1 and TRBJ2-7): KAGVTQTPRYLIKTRGQQVTLSCSPISGHRSVSWYQQTPGQGLQFLFEYFSETQRNKGNFPGRFSGRQFSNSRSEMNVSTLELGDSALYLCASSPRQGNREQYFGPGTRLTVT.

This chain connects TRBV5-1 to TRBJ2-2; 7 bases align to TRBD2. This CDR3 contains 16 residues. The germline V gene encodes CDR1 SGHRS and CDR2 YFSETQ. Germline trimming cut 4 bases from V and 0 bases from J; bases unmatched to any gene: 6. The DNA for the CDR3 is TGCGCCAGCAGCGCCACGGGACTATCGAACACCGGGGAGCTGTTTTTT. Residues: CASSATGLSNTGELFF. Complete variable domain (other parts from reference TRBV5-1 and TRBJ2-2): KAGVTQTPRYLIKTRGQQVTLSCSPISGHRSVSWYQQTPGQGLQFLFEYFSETQRNKGNFPGRFSGRQFSNSRSEMNVSTLELGDSALYLCASSATGLSNTGELFFGEGSRLTVL.

The rearrangement uses TRBV7-9 and TRBJ2-1; no reliable D call. Germline values: CDR1 SEHNR, CDR2 FQNEAQ (reference sequence). With 1 base removed from V and 10 bases from J, the gap between germline ends came to 2 bases. The CDR3 spans 10 residues. The CDR3 bases are TGTGCCAGCAGCTTAGTCGAGCAGTTCTTC. It encodes CASSLVEQFF.